These T cell receptor beta chains were read from a single sample in a study of human T cells and chemical hapten exposure. Using its own MiXCR run on the RACE reads, TCRdb lists one record per CDR3 protein. The sample gives some 44,000 distinct CDR3 sequences, about 8.9% of which show up once; 15% is in the top ten. The sequenced sample was whole blood, obtained in connection with sensitization to the hapten diphenylcyclopropenone (DPC). Receptors were obtained from a woman in her thirties or forties with alopecia areata. Some clones in this sample may be carry-over from other donors' samples. CDR3s include the opening cysteine and the closing phenylalanine or tryptophan.

v_call	j_call	cdr3_aa
TRBV3-1	TRBJ2-1	CASSQARGGEQFF
TRBV9	TRBJ2-7	CASSAGLGSYEQYF
TRBV4-1	TRBJ1-2	CASSPTQAGQENYGYTF
TRBV2	TRBJ1-5	CASSGERGQTIYSNQPQHF
TRBV12-3/TRBV12-4	TRBJ1-5	CASSLVQDNQPQHF
TRBV6-1	TRBJ1-6	CASSGRGFRSPLHF
TRBV11-2	TRBJ2-7	CASSQGTGGIFSYEQYF
TRBV12-3/TRBV12-4	TRBJ2-5	CASSPLAGAQETQYF
TRBV4-3	TRBJ1-4	CASSQDIGGNEKLFF
TRBV20-1	TRBJ2-7	CSARGWDEQYF
TRBV5-6	TRBJ1-2	CASSLVGQGYGYTF
TRBV7-6	TRBJ1-1	CASSEGQQNTEAFF
TRBV24-1	TRBJ2-1	CATSDLTTSGAYEQFF
TRBV28	TRBJ1-3	CASSSGPVSGNTIYF
TRBV9	TRBJ2-1	CASSSGGYNEQFF
TRBV20-1	TRBJ2-3	CSAGRGGITDTQYF
TRBV4-1	TRBJ2-1	CASSQPAGASAYNEQFF
TRBV9	TRBJ2-3	CASSPRGPPDTDTQYF
TRBV7-9	TRBJ1-6	CASSFEGDSPLHF
TRBV4-1	TRBJ1-2	CASSQDEQGAFYGYTF
TRBV5-8	TRBJ1-1	CASSIQGARYSEAFF
TRBV2	TRBJ2-7	CASSVEASYEQYF
TRBV29-1	TRBJ1-3	CSVDSRNTIYF
TRBV28	TRBJ1-6	CASYPSSYNSPLHF
TRBV7-6	TRBJ2-3	CASSGATSGRTDTQYF
TRBV5-6	TRBJ2-4	CASSFSREERLAKNIQYF
TRBV20-1	TRBJ1-6	CSVDGQGNSPLHF
TRBV29-1	TRBJ2-7	CSVVGTSGESYEQYF
TRBV18	TRBJ2-2	CASSLTGAGVNTGELFF
TRBV7-9	TRBJ1-2	CASSLGQGYGYTF
TRBV11-2	TRBJ2-6	CASSLISGANVLTF
TRBV5-1	TRBJ1-4	CASSPLTGGYRANEKLFF
TRBV15	TRBJ1-4	CATSRDRGFDEKLFF
TRBV20-1	TRBJ1-3	CSARDTSQAGNTIYF
TRBV6-6	TRBJ2-5	CASSYRRDLKGHF
TRBV12-3/TRBV12-4	TRBJ2-7	CASSFLASEQYF
TRBV6-5	TRBJ2-5	CASSYSIGGQETQYF
TRBV7-9	TRBJ2-2	CASSFSGTGELFF
TRBV6-2/TRBV6-3	TRBJ1-1	CASSYLGGTEAFF
TRBV4-3	TRBJ1-3	CASSPSWGDGYSGNTIYF
TRBV5-1	TRBJ1-1	CASSPDPPRGEAFF
TRBV5-1	TRBJ2-7	CASSLGPSEQYF
TRBV20-1	TRBJ1-5	CSARDVSGGNQPQHF